Below, one T cell receptor (beta chain) is given with its context. The data were taken from a study of T cells in Graves' hyperthyroidism and ophthalmopathy. The CDR3 is 16 amino acids. CDR1 is MNHEY and CDR2 is SVGAGI in the germline V gene. Trimming took 2 bases from V and 5 from J; bases not matched to a gene: 8. Using RNA transcripts as the source, TCR beta CDR3 regions were amplified. The primer set for the first-round RT-PCR of the TCR CDR3 was HTBI. From the multiplex PCR reads, TCRdb called clonotypes with MiXCR, one entry per CDR3 protein. The sample gives more than 550,000 distinct CDR3 sequences, roughly a sixth of which show up once; 16% is in the top ten.

This TCR came from a woman between 50 and 59 years old with Graves' hyperthyroidism that later progressed to Graves' ophthalmopathy. The chain combines TRBV6-5 with TRBJ2-2, with 7 bases that match TRBD1. The sequenced sample consisted of blood. CDR3 DNA: TGTGCCAGCAGTTACCGCCGGGACAGTGTAACCGGGGAGCTGTTTTTT. Translation gives CASSYRRDSVTGELFF.